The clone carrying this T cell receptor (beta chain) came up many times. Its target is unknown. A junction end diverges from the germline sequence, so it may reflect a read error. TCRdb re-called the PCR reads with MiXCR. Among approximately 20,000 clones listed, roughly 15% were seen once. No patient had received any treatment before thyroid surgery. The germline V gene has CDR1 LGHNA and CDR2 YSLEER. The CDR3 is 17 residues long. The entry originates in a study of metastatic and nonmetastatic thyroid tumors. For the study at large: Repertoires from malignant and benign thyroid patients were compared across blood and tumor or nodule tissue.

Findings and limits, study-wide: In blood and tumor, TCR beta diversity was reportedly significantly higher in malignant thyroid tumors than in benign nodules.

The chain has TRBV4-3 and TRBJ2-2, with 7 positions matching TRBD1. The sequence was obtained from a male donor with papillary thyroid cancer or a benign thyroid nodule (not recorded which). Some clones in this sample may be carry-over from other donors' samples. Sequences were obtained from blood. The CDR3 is CASRQGLNRGFTGELFF. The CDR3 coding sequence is TGCGCCAGCAGACAAGGTTTGAACAGGGGCTTCACCGGGGAGCTGTTTTTT.